This T cell receptor (beta chain) emerged from a study of human T cells and chemical hapten exposure (dated by TCRdb to the early 2020s). General notes on the study: For sensitization, 2% DPC in acetone was applied to a roughly 2 cm by roughly 2 cm area of upper inner arm skin. Throughout the study period of 20 to 25 weeks, patients also received therapeutic DPC doses to the scalp every week. Patch testing was performed on the upper back with Finn chambers containing 0.01% DPC, and the patch tests were scored after 6 days according to International Contact Dermatitis Research Group standards. The patient cohort, mostly female, included alopecia areata with under or over 50% scalp involvement, alopecia totalis and alopecia universalis. Libraries were combined into a pool for sequencing, and differences in TCR yield between samples came mainly from small differences in library volumes within the pool. The study tracked peripheral blood TCR repertoire changes in vivo during primary and secondary sensitization to the hapten diphenylcyclopropenone (DPC) in alopecia patients. Blood samples were taken from patients before sensitization (week 0) and then at 2, 6 and about 24 weeks after DPC sensitization. About 29 alopecia patients gave blood for TCR sequencing at one to four time points (pre-sensitization, 2, 6 and 24 weeks).

This sample's time point label indicates: patch test 2, 6 weeks after DPC sensitization. The treatment or condition tag for this specimen amounts to: therapeutic diphenylcyclopropenone sensitization with weekly scalp DPC. At every patch-test visit, the blood draw took place before the patch test was put on. Eligible patients were aged 18 to 70, diagnosed with alopecia, deemed suitable for DPC therapy, and excluded if pregnant. Total RNA was extracted from unfractionated whole blood collected in Tempus Blood RNA tubes. Overall study outcomes, separate from this receptor: Patch test score was positively correlated with the number of PT1 expanded TCRs, with significance at thresholds 8, 16 and 32 but not at 4. Because every patient had alopecia, a presumed autoimmune disease, the patients' immune response might differ from that of healthy individuals. DPC sensitization did not change the number of TCRs with a frequency above 1 in 1000, and there was no evidence of changes in global repertoire structure. After repeated subsampling, the strength of the expansion versus patch-test correlation and the threshold at which it became significant changed. Compared with pre-sensitization or healthy control sets, expanded TCRs formed significantly more large CDR3 similarity clusters, which is consistent with antigen-driven responses.

The method was RACE. Sequencing used a NextSeq 500. During library preparation, unique molecular identifiers were attached to individual cDNA molecules so that TCRs could be counted quantitatively and reproducibly. From each blood RNA sample, both TCR alpha and TCR beta chains were sequenced. Regarding the original processing steps: A median of about 87,000 TCRs per sample was observed, with a range of 23,224 to 690,600. V, J and CDR3 annotation of the TCR reads was performed with the Decombinator software suite. To make PS versus PT1 abundance plots, every sample was subsampled to the same number of TCRs (28,000). TCRs were defined as expanded if absent before sensitization and observed at least eight times at the 2-week time point. TCRdb passed the public sequencing reads through fastp at Q25 and MiXCR, retaining productive beta sequences. CDR3 protein duplicates are merged, each entry listing the most common genes and DNA. The V and J calls here are based on TCRdb, not the publication. The sample table shows around 360,000 distinct CDR3 sequences, and about 6.3% are seen once. Of the sample, around 5.6% is held by the ten largest clones.

The table lists this clonotype with a few counts. Its specific antigen is unknown. Qualities for individual bases were not recorded, and no much larger clone is one base off. The input for sequencing was whole blood, taken in connection with sensitization to the hapten diphenylcyclopropenone (DPC). This clonotype was sampled from a woman aged 18-29 years with alopecia areata. Some clones in this sample may be carry-over from other donors' samples.

The nucleotide sequence is given as TGCGCCAGCAGCTTGGAGCGGACGGAGACCCAGTACTTC. It is translated as CASSLERTETQYF. This chain is built from TRBV5-1 and TRBJ2-5; the D gene is perhaps TRBD2, on 5 matching bases. From its cysteine to its phenylalanine, the CDR3 spans 13 amino acids. The read is trimmed to its CDR3 DNA, 39 bases read in frame from base 1. V gives up 0 bases and J gives up 5 bases, and the segment between their germline ends measures 8 bases. Via the germline V gene, CDR1 is SGHRS and CDR2 YFSETQ.